What follows are 27 T cell receptor beta chains derived from one specimen sequenced in a study of shared clonotypes between healthy human individuals. Produced via immunoSEQ multiplex PCR; TCRdb's table is partial and in-frame only. The sample lists hundreds of thousands of clones; 76% were seen once. The source material was PBMCs. These TCRs come from a woman in her thirties or forties in good health. Some clones in this sample may be carry-over from other donors' samples.

The J gene is TRBJ2-3, the V gene TRBV7-2; 9 bases agree with TRBD2. V shed 5 bases, J shed 5 bases, and the junction held 5 bases outside the gene matches. The CDR3 has 14 amino acids. Germline V CDR1 and CDR2: SGHTA, FQGNSA. Written as DNA, the CDR3 is TGTGCCAGCAGCGATAGCGGGAGTGTAGATACGCAGTATTTT. This translates into CASSDSGSVDTQYF.

The genes are TRBV4-1 and TRBJ2-1, with 15 bases that match TRBD2. V trimming: 0 bases; J trimming: 8 bases; junction bases outside the gene matches: 2. Per germline, CDR1 MGHRA and CDR2 YSYEKL. The CDR3 has 16 residues. The CDR3 DNA sequence: TGCGCCAGCAGCCAAGAGAGGACTAGCGGGAGGGATGAGCAGTTCTTC. Protein sequence: CASSQERTSGRDEQFF.

V usage is TRBV11-2 and J usage is TRBJ2-4; 8 bases map to TRBD1. The CDR3 covers 14 residues. The germline gives CDR1 SGHAT, CDR2 FQNNGV. V dropped 0 bases and J dropped 9; count of bases not matched to a gene: 4. CDR3 in DNA: TGTGCCAGCAGCTTAGAACGGACAGGGAGCATTCAGTACTTC. Its translation: CASSLERTGSIQYF.

This chain uses TRBV9 with TRBJ2-3; D might be TRBD1 (6 bases). The ends were cut back, 6 bases at V and 0 bases at J, with 14 bases in the middle. The germline CDR1 and CDR2 sequences are SGDLS and YYNGEE. The CDR3 length is 15 residues. The CDR3: CASTASDRSTDTQYF. The CDR3 nucleotides read TGTGCCAGCACCGCTTCGGACAGAAGCACAGATACGCAGTATTTT.

The chain employs TRBV2 and TRBJ2-7, with a possible D match to TRBD2 (6 bases). Per germline, CDR1 SNHLY and CDR2 FYNNEI. V was trimmed by 6 bases and J by 5 bases, leaving 23 bases between them. This CDR3 is built from 16 residues. CDR3 loop: CASRLDGGISSNEQYF. CDR3 in DNA: TGTGCCAGCAGGCTCGATGGAGGGATATCTTCCAACGAGCAGTACTTC.

The chain has TRBV9 and TRBJ1-1; 11 bases map to TRBD1. V was clipped by 4 bases and J by 2 bases; unmatched bases: 7. The CDR3 sequence is 16 residues long. The germline V gene encodes CDR1 SGDLS and CDR2 YYNGEE. The CDR3 nucleotides read TGTGCCAGCAGCCCAAGGACAGGGGGCAAAAACACTGAAGCTTTCTTT. Translated, it gives CASSPRTGGKNTEAFF.

The chain is built from TRBV27 and TRBJ2-3; D call uncertain. With 10 bases removed from V and 1 base from J, the gap between germline ends came to 18 bases. Germline V gene sequence: CDR1 MNHEY, CDR2 SMNVEV (reference sequence). CDR3 size: 15 residues. The CDR3 reads CATSDWRRGTDTQYF. CDR3 coding DNA: TGTGCCACCTCAGACTGGAGACGGGGCACAGATACGCAGTATTTT.

The V and J genes are TRBV6-5 and TRBJ2-3, with D unclear. V shed 6 bases and J shed 6 bases, with 13 bases lying between them. The length of the CDR3 is 13 residues. The germline gives CDR1 MNHEY, CDR2 SVGAGI. The CDR3 spells CASRNPGADTQYF. Here the CDR3 DNA reads TGTGCCAGCAGGAACCCCGGAGCTGATACGCAGTATTTT.

Notes on this clone: A far larger clone is one base from this, pointing to a likely read error. Other DNA sequences within the sample encode an identical CDR3. The chain joins TRBV30 to TRBJ2-6; D might be TRBD1 (5 bases). Deletions cut 0 bases from V and 4 bases from J, with 19 bases between. This CDR3 contains 18 residues. From germline, CDR1 is GTSNPN and CDR2 SVGIG (reference sequence). The CDR3 is CAWSVDQGSYSGANVLTF. The CDR3 DNA follows: TGTGCCTGGAGTGTAGACCAGGGTTCATACTCAGGGGCCAACGTCCTGACTTTC.

V gene TRBV30 combines with J gene TRBJ1-2; tentatively, D is TRBD1 (6 bases). Germline CDR1 reads GTSNPN; CDR2 reads SVGIG (reference sequence). The ends were cut back, 4 bases at V and 2 bases at J, with 11 bases in the middle. This CDR3 region has 13 residues. CDR3 coding DNA: TGTGCCTGGAATGGGGGCAACAACTATGGCTACACCTTC. This encodes CAWNGGNNYGYTF.

The V call is TRBV7-9, the J call TRBJ1-3; possible D gene TRBD1, 6 bases. The CDR3 totals 14 residues. Germline CDR1 SEHNR, CDR2 FQNEAQ (reference sequence). V gave up 2 bases and J gave up 7 bases, with 12 bases separating them. The CDR3 here is CASSLQGNYNTIYF. The CDR3 DNA reads TGTGCCAGCAGCTTACAGGGGAATTATAACACCATATATTTT.

CDR3 protein: CASTLYRGQGGYGYTF. CDR3 nucleotides: TGTGCCAGCACCCTGTACCGCGGACAGGGAGGCTATGGCTACACCTTC. This chain joins TRBV2 and TRBJ1-2; the match to TRBD1 covers 8 bases. This CDR3 region has 16 residues. Per germline, CDR1 SNHLY and CDR2 FYNNEI. V shed 7 bases, J shed 4 bases, and the junction held 14 bases outside the gene matches.

As for this clone: Given a much more abundant clone one base away, this may be a read error. In DNA, the CDR3 is TGTGCCAGCAGCCTCACCAGGAACACTGAAGCTTTCTTT. It yields the protein CASSLTRNTEAFF. The chain employs TRBV5-4 and TRBJ1-1; D gene unclear. The V gene's germline CDR1 is SGHNT and CDR2 YYREEE (reference sequence). The CDR3 is 13 amino acids. V lost 4 bases to trimming and J lost 1 base, with 8 bases between them.

The chain combines TRBV5-8 with TRBJ2-2, with TRBD2 matching 13 bases. Trimming at V came to 1 base and at J to 8 bases, leaving 8 bases not matched to a gene. This CDR3 region has 17 residues. CDR1 SGHTS and CDR2 YDEGEE come from the germline V gene. DNA for the CDR3: TGTGCCAGCAGCTTGATCCGGACTAGCGGGAGTAGGGGGGAGCTGTTTTTT. Translation gives CASSLIRTSGSRGELFF.

The chain couples TRBV9 to TRBJ1-1; D call uncertain. Germline CDR1 SGDLS, CDR2 YYNGEE. V dropped 9 bases and J dropped 0 bases, with 18 bases sitting between them. CDR3 length: 15 amino acids. The CDR3, as DNA: TGTGCCACCACGGTCCCCCCGAGAGTGAACACTGAAGCTTTCTTT. This gives the protein CATTVPPRVNTEAFF. Looking up the rest from reference TRBV9 and TRBJ1-1 gives the full variable domain: DSGVTQTPKHLITATGQRVTLRCSPRSGDLSVYWYQQSLDQGLQFLIQYYNGEERAKGNILERFSAQQFPDLHSELNLSSLELGDSALYFCATTVPPRVNTEAFFGQGTRLTVV.

CDR3 in amino acids: CAWSVWDRVTDTQYF. The CDR3 nucleotides read TGTGCCTGGAGTGTCTGGGACAGGGTCACAGATACGCAGTATTTT. The V and J genes are TRBV30 and TRBJ2-3, with TRBD1 matching 9 bases. In germline, CDR1 is GTSNPN, CDR2 SVGIG (reference sequence). J was trimmed by 2 bases and V by 0 bases; bases with no gene match: 3. There are 15 residues in the CDR3.

The chain carries TRBV5-4 and TRBJ2-3; a possible D gene is TRBD2 (5 bases). Per the germline V gene, CDR1 is SGHNT and CDR2 is YYREEE (reference sequence). This CDR3 has 17 residues. V was cut by 4 bases and J by 0 bases, with 18 bases left in between. The DNA of the CDR3 is TGTGCCAGCAGCCCGACTACTACTAGTTCTAGCACAGATACGCAGTATTTT. Encoded protein: CASSPTTTSSSTDTQYF.

V gene TRBV5-4 combines with J gene TRBJ1-3; a weak D match, TRBD1 (6 bases). This CDR3 spans 16 amino acids. Trimming took 4 bases from V and 1 from J, leaving 15 bases between them. CDR1 is SGHNT, CDR2 YYREEE, per germline (reference sequence). CDR3 DNA: TGTGCCAGCAGCGATAGAACGACAGGTTCTGGAAACACCATATATTTT. Protein sequence: CASSDRTTGSGNTIYF. Based on the CDR3 plus reference TRBV5-4 and TRBJ1-3, the full variable domain is ETGVTQSPTHLIKTRGQQVTLRCSSQSGHNTVSWYQQALGQGPQFIFQYYREEENGRGNFPPRFSGLQFPNYSSELNVNALELDDSALYLCASSDRTTGSGNTIYFGEGSWLTVV.

This chain links TRBV30 with TRBJ1-1, with 7 bases matching TRBD1. After removal of 5 bases from V and 1 base from J, the junction contained 7 bases not matched to a gene. Germline CDR1 and CDR2: GTSNPN and SVGIG (reference sequence). The CDR3 runs to 14 residues. CDR3 sequence: CAWEQGLWNTEAFF. CDR3 DNA: TGTGCCTGGGAACAGGGGCTTTGGAACACTGAAGCTTTCTTT.

CDR3: CASSLALGSGETQYF. The CDR3 region has the DNA TGTGCCAGCAGCTTAGCTCTCGGGAGCGGGGAGACCCAGTACTTC. The chain links TRBV7-9 to TRBJ2-5; D is perhaps TRBD2 (6 bases). The V gene lost 0 bases and the J gene lost 5 bases, with 13 bases spanning the gap. CDR1 is SEHNR, CDR2 FQNEAQ, per germline (reference sequence). The CDR3 loop spans 15 amino acids.

This chain uses TRBV4-3 with TRBJ2-4, with 10 nucleotides matching TRBD1. J gave up 2 bases and V 3 bases, and 13 bases lay outside the gene matches. The CDR3 spans 19 residues. The germline V gene has CDR1 LGHNA and CDR2 YSLEER. This CDR3 reads CASSHHRDRGDNTKNIQYF. DNA of the CDR3: TGCGCCAGCAGCCACCATCGGGACAGGGGTGATAATACCAAAAACATTCAGTACTTC.

The genes are TRBV9 and TRBJ2-1; D is possibly TRBD1 (5 bases). This CDR3 spans 16 amino acids. Trimming took off 3 bases at V and 4 bases at J, with 17 bases between the two ends. CDR1 and CDR2 from the germline V gene are SGDLS and YYNGEE. The CDR3 DNA reads TGTGCCAGCAGCGAAACAAGGGGCGGATTGTACAATGAGCAGTTCTTC. Encoded protein: CASSETRGGLYNEQFF.

This sequence joins TRBV5-1 and TRBJ2-7, with 9 bases aligning to TRBD1. This CDR3 is built from 14 residues. The V gene end was trimmed by 4 bases and the J gene end by 2 bases; junction bases not matched to a gene: 4. Per germline, CDR1 SGHRS and CDR2 YFSETQ. The CDR3 DNA sequence: TGCGCCAGCAGCCCCGGGACAGGGCCCTACGAGCAGTACTTC. It codes for CASSPGTGPYEQYF.

This CDR3 is CASRGGSNEQYF. The CDR3 bases are TGTGCCAGCAGGGGGGGGAGCAACGAGCAGTACTTC. V gene TRBV25-1 combines with J gene TRBJ2-7, with 7 bases matching TRBD2. Germline V gene lookup returns CDR1 MGHDK and CDR2 SYGVNS. This CDR3 is 12 amino acids long. V shed 6 bases and J 5 bases; nucleotides not matched to a gene: 4.

In its sample, this clone was seen many times. The rearrangement uses TRBV7-2 and TRBJ2-7; D might be TRBD2 (6 bases). Germline-derived CDR1 and CDR2 are SGHTA and FQGNSA. This CDR3 contains 14 residues. Trimming shortened V by 3 bases and J by 3 bases, and 12 bases separated the two germline ends. CDR3 residues: CASSFGGTYYEQYF. CDR3 bases: TGTGCCAGCAGCTTCGGAGGGACCTACTACGAGCAGTACTTC.

This clone has at least ten counts. This chain links TRBV2 with TRBJ1-2, with 10 bases identical to TRBD1. This CDR3 region has 13 residues. Losses at the gene ends were 6 bases for V and 5 bases for J; bases not matched to a gene: 3. From germline, CDR1 is SNHLY and CDR2 FYNNEI. This chain's CDR3 is CASSGTGDYGYTF. The CDR3, as DNA: TGTGCCAGCAGCGGGACAGGGGATTATGGCTACACCTTC. The variable domain in full, with the rest retrieved from reference TRBV2 and TRBJ1-2, is EPEVTQTPSHQVTQMGQEVILRCVPISNHLYFYWYRQILGQKVEFLVSFYNNEISEKSEIFDDQFSVERPDGSNFTLKIRSTKLEDSAMYFCASSGTGDYGYTFGSGTRLTVV.

The CDR3 bases are TGTGCCAGCAGCTTAGATCGGGGACCTGGAAACACCATATATTTT. Encoded protein: CASSLDRGPGNTIYF. This chain uses TRBV7-9 with TRBJ1-3; D might be TRBD1 (5 bases). The CDR3 has 15 residues. Trimming cost V 1 base and J 2 bases, with 9 bases left between them. Germline V lookup: CDR1 SEHNR, CDR2 FQNEAQ (reference sequence).